Listed below are T cell receptor beta chains from one sample, sequenced in a study of neurological immune-mediated disorders. TCRdb fed the 5' RACE reads into MiXCR, producing one record per CDR3 protein. This table holds tens of thousands of distinct CDR3 sequences, about 25% found once. Sequencing used PBMCs. The receptors derive from an older woman in good health. The CDR3 runs from the conserved cysteine through the conserved F or W. A D gene is named only where the DNA matches it firmly. Clone size is given for some rows only: seen once, a few or many times, or a class if the clone is expanded.

many,TRBD2,TRBV7-8,CASSLKFGLAYEQYF
.,.,TRBV6-5,CASSLRNTGDLFF
many,.,TRBV7-2,CASTLWAQSGASTDTQYF
many,.,TRBV7-9,CASSPQGNEQYF
many,.,TRBV7-3,CASSPGPPREQYF
.,.,TRBV15,CATRDPITDTQYF
many,.,TRBV7-6,CASSRHRERETQYF
.,.,TRBV16,CASGGYNEQFF
many,.,TRBV7-3,CASSSGSYNEQFF
.,TRBD1,TRBV20-1,CSARDPATGGLPTDTQYF
many,.,TRBV28,CASNYGTTPRQPQHF
many,TRBD2,TRBV4-2,CASRPGLSYNEQFF
.,.,TRBV5-1,CASSLGGDSGIEQFF
once,.,TRBV4-2,CASSQDVVSGANVLTF
many,TRBD1,TRBV11-2,CASSLLRDRGPYEQYF
many,.,TRBV7-8,CASSSGSGEWYEQYF
.,TRBD1,TRBV9,CASSVGTGGNEKAFF
once,.,TRBV5-1,CASSFSCPGADTQYF
many,.,TRBV2,CASTSGVNTEAFF
many,TRBD2,TRBV5-1,CASSLELAGGVEQFF
.,TRBD2,TRBV6-5,CASSPSGGPVNEQFF
many,.,TRBV24-1,CATSDQGRTGELFF
once,TRBD1,TRBV5-1,CASSPSGTEAYEQYF
many,.,TRBV7-2,CASSLVSSGPQETQYF
many,.,TRBV3-1,CASSQGYSRSDTQYF
many,.,TRBV12-3/TRBV12-4,CASSLDSYTQYF
many,.,TRBV7-3,CASSLGGRNEQFF
many,.,TRBV6-2/TRBV6-3,CASSYPAGGPTKVAQYF
many,.,TRBV5-1,CASSPQHTSGETQYF
.,.,TRBV7-3,CATQGSMNTEAFF
many,.,TRBV28,CASRPGHISYNSPLHF
many,.,TRBV5-5,CASSFGENQPQHF
.,.,TRBV5-1,CASRFTATRSNQPQHF
.,TRBD2,TRBV5-1,CASSRETGTSGEQYF
.,.,TRBV7-2,CASSAAYEQYF
.,.,TRBV19,CASWGMGRAFTGELFF
many,TRBD2,TRBV5-1,CASSLGTSDQETQYF
.,.,TRBV7-9,CASSLIEETQYF
many,.,TRBV28,CASSWAGPGADTQYF
.,TRBD1,TRBV6-6,CASSLPPGQGDGYTF
many,.,TRBV15,CATSRDGGTQAFF
.,TRBD1,TRBV12-3/TRBV12-4,CASRTRDRTYNEQFF
.,TRBD1,TRBV19,CASSIVRGNEQFF
many,.,TRBV20-1,CSARPPTGNYGYTF
.,TRBD2,TRBV5-1,CANSTSGSSTDTQYF
.,.,TRBV19,CASSGSSGQYTGELFF
many,.,TRBV12-3/TRBV12-4,CATCWGSDWNTQYF
few,.,TRBV5-1,CASSPEQGNTEAFF
.,TRBD2,TRBV20-1,CSAPIAGGGETQYF
many,TRBD2,TRBV5-1,CASSLAGGRAYNEQFF
medium-sized,TRBD1,TRBV20-1,CSARQGADQPQHF
many,TRBD2,TRBV16,CASTTRAGNSYNEQFF
.,TRBD1,TRBV12-3/TRBV12-4,CASSLGLWDRLNTGELFF
many,TRBD2,TRBV7-6,CASSLAREGEQFF
.,.,TRBV18,CASSPPGGVRDTQYF
.,.,TRBV30,CAWSVGHPGRAYNEQFF
many,TRBD2,TRBV7-8,CASSLAVSGSYQYNEQFF